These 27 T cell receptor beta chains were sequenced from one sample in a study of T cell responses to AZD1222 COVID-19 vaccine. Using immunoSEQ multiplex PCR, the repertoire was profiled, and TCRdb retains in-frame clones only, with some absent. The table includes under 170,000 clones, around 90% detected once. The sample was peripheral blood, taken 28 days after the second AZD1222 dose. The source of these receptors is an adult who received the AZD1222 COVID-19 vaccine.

CDR3 bases: TGTGCCAGCAGTTTACGGACAGATACGCAGTATTTT. Translating it yields CASSLRTDTQYF. The chain uses TRBV12-3 or TRBV12-4 and TRBJ2-3, with D unresolved. The CDR3 runs to 12 residues. Trimming shortened V by 2 bases and J by 3 bases, and 3 bases separated the two germline ends.

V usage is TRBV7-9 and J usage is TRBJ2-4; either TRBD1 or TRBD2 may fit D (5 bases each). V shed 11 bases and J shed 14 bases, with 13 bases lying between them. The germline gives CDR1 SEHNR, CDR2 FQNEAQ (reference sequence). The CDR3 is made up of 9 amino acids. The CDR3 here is CAGGDGKYF. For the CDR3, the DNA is TGTGCCGGGGGAGACGGGAAGTACTTC.

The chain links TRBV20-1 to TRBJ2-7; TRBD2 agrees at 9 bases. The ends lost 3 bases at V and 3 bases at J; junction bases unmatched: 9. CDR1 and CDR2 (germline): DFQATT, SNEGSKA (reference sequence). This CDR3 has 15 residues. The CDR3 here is CSASSPGLADYEQYF. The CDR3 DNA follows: TGCAGTGCTAGTTCTCCGGGACTAGCCGACTACGAGCAGTACTTC.

The CDR3 reads CASRLTALYGYTF. In DNA form, the CDR3 reads TGTGCCAGCAGGCTTACAGCTCTCTATGGCTACACCTTC. The chain combines TRBV11-2 with TRBJ1-2, with D hard to call. CDR3 size: 13 residues. V lost 6 bases and J lost 4, with 12 bases in between. Germline CDR1 SGHAT, CDR2 FQNNGV.

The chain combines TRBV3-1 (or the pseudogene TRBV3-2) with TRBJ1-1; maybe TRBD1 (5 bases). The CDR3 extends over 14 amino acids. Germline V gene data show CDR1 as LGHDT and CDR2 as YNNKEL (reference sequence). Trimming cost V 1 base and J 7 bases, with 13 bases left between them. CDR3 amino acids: CASSQGGEGFEAFF. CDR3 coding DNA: TGTGCCAGCAGCCAAGGGGGGGAGGGGTTTGAAGCTTTCTTT.

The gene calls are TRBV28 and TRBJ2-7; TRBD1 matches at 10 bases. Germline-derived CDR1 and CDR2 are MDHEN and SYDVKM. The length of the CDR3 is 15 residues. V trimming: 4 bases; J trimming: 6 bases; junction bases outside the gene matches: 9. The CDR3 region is CASSSPTGGLFEQYF. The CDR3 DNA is TGTGCCAGCAGTTCTCCGACAGGGGGCTTATTCGAGCAGTACTTC.

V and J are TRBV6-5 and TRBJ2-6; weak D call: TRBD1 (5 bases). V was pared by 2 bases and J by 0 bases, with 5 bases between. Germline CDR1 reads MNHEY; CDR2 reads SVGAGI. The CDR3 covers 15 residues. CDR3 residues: CASSYDSSGANVLTF. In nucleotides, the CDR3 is TGTGCCAGCAGTTACGACAGCTCTGGGGCCAACGTCCTGACTTTC.

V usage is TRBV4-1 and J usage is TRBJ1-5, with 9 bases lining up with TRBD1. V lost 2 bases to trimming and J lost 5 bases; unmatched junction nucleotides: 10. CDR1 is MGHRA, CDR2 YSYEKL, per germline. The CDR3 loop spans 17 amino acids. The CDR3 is CASSQWDLGTGYQPQHF. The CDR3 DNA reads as TGCGCCAGCAGCCAATGGGACCTTGGGACAGGGTATCAGCCCCAGCATTTT.

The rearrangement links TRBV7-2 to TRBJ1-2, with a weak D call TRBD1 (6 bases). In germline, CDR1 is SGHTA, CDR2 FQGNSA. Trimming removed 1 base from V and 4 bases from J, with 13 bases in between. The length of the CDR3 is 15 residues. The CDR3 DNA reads TGTGCCAGCAGCTTAGGGCAGGGGAGGGTCTATGGCTACACCTTC. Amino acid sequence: CASSLGQGRVYGYTF. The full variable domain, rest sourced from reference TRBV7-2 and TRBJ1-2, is GAGVSQSPSNKVTEKGKDVELRCDPISGHTALYWYRQSLGQGLEFLIYFQGNSAPDKSGLPSDRFSAERTGGSVSTLTIQRTQQEDSAVYLCASSLGQGRVYGYTFGSGTRLTVV.

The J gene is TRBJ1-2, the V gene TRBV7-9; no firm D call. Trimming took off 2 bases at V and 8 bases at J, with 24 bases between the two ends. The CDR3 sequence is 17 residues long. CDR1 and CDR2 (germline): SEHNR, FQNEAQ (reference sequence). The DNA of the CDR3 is TGTGCCAGCAGCTTATGGCTTGGCCCGCTCACCCTCCAAGGCTACACCTTC. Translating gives CASSLWLGPLTLQGYTF.

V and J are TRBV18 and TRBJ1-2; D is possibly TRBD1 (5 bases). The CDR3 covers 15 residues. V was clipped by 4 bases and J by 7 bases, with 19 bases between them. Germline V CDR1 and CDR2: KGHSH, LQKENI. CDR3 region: CASSLTDGASSGYTF. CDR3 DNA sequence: TGTGCCAGCTCACTGACAGACGGGGCATCCAGTGGCTACACCTTC.

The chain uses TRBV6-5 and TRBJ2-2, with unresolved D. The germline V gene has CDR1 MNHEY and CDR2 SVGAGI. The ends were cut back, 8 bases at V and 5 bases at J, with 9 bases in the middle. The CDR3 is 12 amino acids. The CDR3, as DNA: TGTGCCAGCCTCGCATGGACCGGGGAGCTGTTTTTT. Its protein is CASLAWTGELFF.

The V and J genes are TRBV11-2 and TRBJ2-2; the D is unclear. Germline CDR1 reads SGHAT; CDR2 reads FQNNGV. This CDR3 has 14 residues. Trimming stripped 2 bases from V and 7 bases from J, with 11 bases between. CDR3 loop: CASSLTVGGGELFF. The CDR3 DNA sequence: TGTGCCAGCAGCTTAACAGTTGGTGGCGGGGAGCTGTTTTTT.

The CDR3 DNA sequence: TGTGCCAGCAGCCCGGGCCCCGCCGGGGAGCTGTTTTTT. It codes for CASSPGPAGELFF. The genes are TRBV27 and TRBJ2-2; D is unclear. Trimming removed 6 bases at V and 6 bases at J, with 11 bases between. CDR1 and CDR2 from the germline V gene are MNHEY and SMNVEV (reference sequence). This CDR3 spans 13 amino acids.

Here the CDR3 reads CASSEGGLAGVNEQFF. The CDR3 bases are TGCGCCAGCAGCGAGGGGGGTCTAGCGGGAGTAAATGAGCAGTTCTTC. This sequence joins TRBV5-1 and TRBJ2-1; 10 bases match TRBD2. The germline V gene has CDR1 SGHRS and CDR2 YFSETQ. V gave up 4 bases and J gave up 7 bases; unmatched junction bases: 11. The CDR3 has 16 residues.

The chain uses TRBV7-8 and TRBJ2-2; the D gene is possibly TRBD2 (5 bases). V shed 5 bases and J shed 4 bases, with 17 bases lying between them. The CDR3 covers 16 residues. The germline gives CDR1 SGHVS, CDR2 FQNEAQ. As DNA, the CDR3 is TGTGCCAGCAGCATTAGCTTCGCCGGGGTCACCGGGGAGCTGTTTTTT. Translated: CASSISFAGVTGELFF.

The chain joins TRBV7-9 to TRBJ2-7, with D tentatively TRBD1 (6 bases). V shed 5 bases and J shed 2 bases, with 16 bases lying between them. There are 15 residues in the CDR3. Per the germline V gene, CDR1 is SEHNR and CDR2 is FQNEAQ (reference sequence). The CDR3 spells CASSPGTYRTYEQYF. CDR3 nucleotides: TGTGCCAGCAGCCCAGGGACATACCGAACCTACGAGCAGTACTTC.

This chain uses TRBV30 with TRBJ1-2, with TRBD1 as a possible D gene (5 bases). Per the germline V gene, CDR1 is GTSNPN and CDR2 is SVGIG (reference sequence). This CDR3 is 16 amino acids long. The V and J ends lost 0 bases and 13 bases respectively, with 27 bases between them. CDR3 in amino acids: CAWSVRTGGTREDLTF. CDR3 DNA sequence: TGTGCCTGGAGTGTACGCACGGGCGGGACTCGCGAAGATCTCACCTTC.

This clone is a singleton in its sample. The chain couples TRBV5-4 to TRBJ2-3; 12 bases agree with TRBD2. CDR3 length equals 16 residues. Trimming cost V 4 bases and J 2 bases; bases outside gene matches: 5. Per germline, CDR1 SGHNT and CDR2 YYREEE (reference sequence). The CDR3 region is CASSGRTSGATDTQYF. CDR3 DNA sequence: TGTGCCAGCAGCGGAAGGACTAGCGGGGCCACAGATACGCAGTATTTT.

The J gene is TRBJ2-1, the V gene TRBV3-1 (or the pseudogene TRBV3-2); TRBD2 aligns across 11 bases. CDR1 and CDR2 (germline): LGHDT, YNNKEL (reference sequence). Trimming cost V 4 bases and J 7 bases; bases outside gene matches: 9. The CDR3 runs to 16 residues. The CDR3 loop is CASSPFVAGGRNEQFF. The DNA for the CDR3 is TGTGCCAGCAGCCCCTTTGTAGCGGGAGGGCGGAATGAGCAGTTCTTC.

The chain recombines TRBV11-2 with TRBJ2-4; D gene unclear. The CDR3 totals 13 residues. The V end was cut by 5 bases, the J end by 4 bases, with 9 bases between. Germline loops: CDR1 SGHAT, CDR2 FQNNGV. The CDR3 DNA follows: TGTGCCAGCAGCCAAGACTCAAAAAACATTCAGTACTTC. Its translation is CASSQDSKNIQYF.

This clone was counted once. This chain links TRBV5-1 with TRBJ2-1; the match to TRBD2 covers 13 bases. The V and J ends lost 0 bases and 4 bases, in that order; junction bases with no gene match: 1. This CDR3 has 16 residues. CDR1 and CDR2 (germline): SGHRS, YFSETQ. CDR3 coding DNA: TGCGCCAGCAGCTTGGGGGGACTAGCGGGATACAATGAGCAGTTCTTC. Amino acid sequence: CASSLGGLAGYNEQFF.

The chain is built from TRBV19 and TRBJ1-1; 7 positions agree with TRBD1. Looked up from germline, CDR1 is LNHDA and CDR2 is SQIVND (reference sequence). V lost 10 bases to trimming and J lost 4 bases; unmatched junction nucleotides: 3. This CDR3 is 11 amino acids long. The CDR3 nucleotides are TGTGCCACGACAGGGAGCACTGAAGCTTTCTTT. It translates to CATTGSTEAFF.

CDR3 protein: CASSQDGDSLYNEQFF. CDR3 in DNA: TGCGCCAGCAGCCAAGATGGGGACAGCCTGTACAATGAGCAGTTCTTC. V gene TRBV4-1 combines with J gene TRBJ2-1, with 7 bases identical to TRBD1. The CDR3 contains 16 residues. Trimming cost V 0 bases and J 4 bases; bases outside gene matches: 6. CDR1 and CDR2 (germline): MGHRA, YSYEKL.

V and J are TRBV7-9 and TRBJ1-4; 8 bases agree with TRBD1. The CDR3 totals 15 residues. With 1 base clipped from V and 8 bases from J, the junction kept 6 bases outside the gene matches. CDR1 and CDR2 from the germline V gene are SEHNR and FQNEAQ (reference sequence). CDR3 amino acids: CASSLEGQASEKLFF. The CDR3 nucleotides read TGTGCCAGCAGCTTAGAGGGACAGGCATCCGAAAAACTGTTTTTT.

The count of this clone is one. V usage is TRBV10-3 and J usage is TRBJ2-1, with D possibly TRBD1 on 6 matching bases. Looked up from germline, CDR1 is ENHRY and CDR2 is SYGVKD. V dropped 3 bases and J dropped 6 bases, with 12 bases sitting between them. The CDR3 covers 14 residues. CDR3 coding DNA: TGTGCCATCAGTGAAGGGGGACGGATCAATGAGCAGTTCTTC. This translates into CAISEGGRINEQFF.

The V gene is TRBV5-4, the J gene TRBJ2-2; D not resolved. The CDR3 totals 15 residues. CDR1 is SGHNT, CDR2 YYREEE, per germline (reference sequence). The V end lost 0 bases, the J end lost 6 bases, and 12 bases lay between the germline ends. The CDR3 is CASSLGHGASGELFF. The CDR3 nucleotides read TGTGCCAGCAGCTTGGGACACGGCGCTTCCGGGGAGCTGTTTTTT.